The 28 T cell receptor beta chains below come from one sample, sequenced in a study of blood T cell repertoires in COVID-19. Method: immunoSEQ multiplex PCR; TCRdb's copy keeps in-frame clones and lacks some. The table records about 270,000 clones, approximately 90% of them present only once. Specimen: PBMCs or T cells enriched from blood (not recorded which). These receptor sequences come from a woman in her sixties or seventies in a cohort exposed to, infected with or recovered from COVID-19 (not recorded which).

The chain combines TRBV7-6 with TRBJ2-7; 7 positions agree with TRBD1. V gave up 1 base and J gave up 3 bases; unmatched junction bases: 3. The germline gives CDR1 SGHVS, CDR2 FNYEAQ. The CDR3 has 14 residues. The CDR3 loop is CASSLGQGVYEQYF. CDR3 sequence (DNA): TGTGCCAGCAGCTTAGGCCAGGGGGTCTACGAGCAGTACTTC.

The chain employs TRBV19 and TRBJ2-1, with 13 bases fitting TRBD2. The germline V gene encodes CDR1 LNHDA and CDR2 SQIVND (reference sequence). V was clipped by 5 bases and J by 6 bases; unmatched bases: 4. The CDR3 runs 15 residues. CDR3 DNA sequence: TGTGCCAGTAGTGCAACTAGCGGGAGGGGCAATGAGCAGTTCTTC. Protein sequence: CASSATSGRGNEQFF.

This clone has more than one count but fewer than ten. V is TRBV7-6 and J is TRBJ1-2, with 8 bases identical to TRBD1. The J segment lost 2 bases and the V segment lost 5 bases, leaving 10 bases of the junction unmatched. The CDR3 extends over 16 amino acids. Germline CDR1 SGHVS, CDR2 FNYEAQ. CDR3 sequence (DNA): TGTGCCAGCAGCCCCCAAAACAGGGGGAGAAACTATGGCTACACCTTC. As protein: CASSPQNRGRNYGYTF. The whole variable domain, filled in from reference TRBV7-6 and TRBJ1-2, reads GAGVSQSPRYKVTKRGQDVALRCDPISGHVSLYWYRQALGQGPEFLTYFNYEAQQDKSGLPNDRFSAERPEGSISTLTIQRTEQRDSAMYRCASSPQNRGRNYGYTFGSGTRLTVV.

The chain joins TRBV5-4 to TRBJ1-2; tentatively, D is TRBD1 (6 bases). V was clipped by 4 bases and J by 2 bases, with 15 bases between them. Germline CDR1 and CDR2: SGHNT and YYREEE (reference sequence). This CDR3 is 15 amino acids long. The DNA of the CDR3 is TGTGCCAGCAGCCCCTCGGGGGGGGCCAACTATGGCTACACCTTC. This gives the protein CASSPSGGANYGYTF.

The V gene is TRBV4-3, the J gene TRBJ2-1; the match to TRBD2 covers 9 bases. The germline V gene has CDR1 LGHNA and CDR2 YSLEER. V shed 0 bases, J shed 7 bases, and the junction held 7 bases outside the gene matches. The CDR3 consists of 16 residues. As DNA, the CDR3 is TGCGCCAGCAGCCAAGATGCAGCGGGAGGAGGGAATGAGCAGTTCTTC. Translated: CASSQDAAGGGNEQFF.

This clone has just a few counts. This chain links TRBV5-1 with TRBJ1-6; D might be TRBD1 (5 bases). Deletions cut 0 bases from V and 10 bases from J, with 14 bases between. Germline values: CDR1 SGHRS, CDR2 YFSETQ. There are 15 residues in the CDR3. This CDR3 is CASSLDGQGSSPLHF. In DNA, the CDR3 is TGCGCCAGCAGCTTGGATGGGCAGGGAAGCTCACCCCTCCACTTT.

Points on this clone: Other nucleotide sequences from this sample produce the same CDR3. The genes are TRBV7-9 and TRBJ1-3; 8 nucleotides match TRBD1. Germline trimming cut 5 bases from V and 4 bases from J; bases unmatched to any gene: 4. The V gene's germline CDR1 is SEHNR and CDR2 FQNEAQ (reference sequence). The CDR3 has 14 amino acids. The CDR3 DNA follows: TGTGCCAGCAGCCGGACAGGGTCCGGAAACACCATATATTTT. As protein: CASSRTGSGNTIYF.

V is TRBV29-1 and J is TRBJ2-7, with TRBD1 identical over 7 bases. Germline CDR1 SQVTM, CDR2 ANQGSEA. The trim removed 1 base at V and 2 bases at J, leaving 5 bases unmatched. The CDR3 spans 14 residues. CDR3 loop: CSVEVGTVTYEQYF. The DNA for the CDR3 is TGCAGCGTTGAAGTGGGGACAGTTACCTACGAGCAGTACTTC.

The rearrangement joins TRBV6-2 or TRBV6-3 to TRBJ2-1, with 10 bases lining up with TRBD2. J was trimmed by 12 bases and V by 0 bases; bases with no gene match: 8. The CDR3 sequence is 15 residues long. CDR1 is MNHEY, CDR2 SVGEGT, per germline. CDR3 loop: CASSYSLAGASGQFF. CDR3 coding DNA: TGTGCCAGCAGTTACTCTCTAGCGGGAGCCTCCGGGCAGTTCTTC.

The chain is built from TRBV19 and TRBJ2-3, with a weak D call TRBD2 (5 bases). This CDR3 comprises 13 residues. Germline loops: CDR1 LNHDA, CDR2 SQIVND (reference sequence). Trimming removed 4 bases at V and 9 bases at J, with 14 bases between. The CDR3 loop reads CASSTEYTGTQYF. The CDR3 DNA sequence: TGTGCCAGTAGTACCGAATACACGGGGACGCAGTATTTT.

The rearrangement uses TRBV7-2 and TRBJ1-5; D not certain. V lost 3 bases to trimming and J lost 3 bases, with 12 bases between them. The germline CDR1 and CDR2 sequences are SGHTA and FQGNSA. The CDR3 contains 15 residues. The CDR3, as DNA: TGTGCCAGCAGCTTTTTTGGCGGGTCCAATCAGCCCCAGCATTTT. Translation: CASSFFGGSNQPQHF. Supplemented by reference TRBV7-2 and TRBJ1-5, the full variable domain reads GAGVSQSPSNKVTEKGKDVELRCDPISGHTALYWYRQSLGQGLEFLIYFQGNSAPDKSGLPSDRFSAERTGGSVSTLTIQRTQQEDSAVYLCASSFFGGSNQPQHFGDGTRLSIL.

The chain has TRBV19 and TRBJ2-3; D is undetermined. The V end lost 0 bases, the J end lost 3 bases, and 7 bases lay between the germline ends. The CDR3 length is 14 residues. Germline V CDR1 and CDR2: LNHDA, SQIVND (reference sequence). CDR3: CASSIDRQTDTQYF. CDR3 bases: TGTGCCAGTAGTATAGACAGGCAGACAGATACGCAGTATTTT.

This clone was seen a handful of times. The V call is TRBV11-2, the J call TRBJ2-2; D possibly corresponds to TRBD1 (6 bases). The germline CDR1 and CDR2 sequences are SGHAT and FQNNGV. The germline V and J ends were trimmed by 9 bases and 2 bases, with 10 bases remaining between them. The CDR3 loop spans 13 amino acids. The CDR3 region has the DNA TGTGCCAGGGGGGCACCAAACACCGGGGAGCTGTTTTTT. Translated, it gives CARGAPNTGELFF.

The rearrangement uses TRBV28 and TRBJ2-7; 9 positions match TRBD1. Germline V gives CDR1 MDHEN, CDR2 SYDVKM. Trimming took 8 bases from V and 0 from J; bases not matched to a gene: 11. The CDR3 consists of 16 residues. DNA for the CDR3: TGTGCCAGCCTGGGACAGGGCTCCTCTAGCTCCTACGAGCAGTACTTC. Translated, it gives CASLGQGSSSSYEQYF.

The count of this clone is one. The chain links TRBV5-1 to TRBJ1-4, with 9 bases identical to TRBD1. V lost 3 bases, J lost 7 bases, and 4 bases stayed unmatched. This CDR3 comprises 14 residues. Germline V CDR1 and CDR2: SGHRS, YFSETQ. CDR3 DNA sequence: TGCGCCAGCAGCTCGACAGGGGGTGGTGAAAAACTGTTTTTT. It encodes CASSSTGGGEKLFF.

This chain connects TRBV11-2 to TRBJ2-1; 10 nucleotides match TRBD2. CDR1 and CDR2 (germline): SGHAT, FQNNGV. The CDR3 is made up of 16 amino acids. Germline trimming cut 6 bases from V and 2 bases from J; bases unmatched to any gene: 7. CDR3 sequence: CASRPSGSGAYNEQFF. The CDR3 nucleotides read TGTGCCAGCAGGCCTAGCGGGAGTGGGGCCTACAATGAGCAGTTCTTC.

The chain is built from TRBV27 and TRBJ1-4, with no clear D. Per the germline V gene, CDR1 is MNHEY and CDR2 is SMNVEV (reference sequence). The CDR3 sequence is 16 residues long. The V gene lost 5 bases and the J gene lost 5 bases, with 18 bases spanning the gap. CDR3 sequence: CASSLRSEGRNEKLFF. The CDR3 coding sequence is TGTGCCAGCAGTCTCCGGTCTGAGGGTAGAAATGAAAAACTGTTTTTT.

This chain connects TRBV19 to TRBJ1-3, with D perhaps TRBD1 (5 bases). The CDR3 totals 15 residues. V dropped 7 bases and J dropped 0 bases, with 13 bases sitting between them. Germline CDR1 and CDR2: LNHDA and SQIVND (reference sequence). CDR3 nucleotides: TGTGCCAGTACCCTGGGACTGATCTCTGGAAACACCATATATTTT. Protein sequence: CASTLGLISGNTIYF.

V usage is TRBV5-1 and J usage is TRBJ2-3; 12 bases match TRBD2. Germline V gene lookup returns CDR1 SGHRS and CDR2 YFSETQ. The trim removed 0 bases at V and 7 bases at J, leaving 9 bases unmatched. The CDR3 length is 17 residues. The CDR3 sequence is CASSLASTSGSKNTQYF. As DNA, the CDR3 is TGCGCCAGCAGCTTGGCCTCGACTAGCGGGAGCAAGAATACGCAGTATTTT.

J is TRBJ1-6 and V is TRBV4-2; TRBD1 agrees at 11 bases. The trim removed 4 bases at V and 8 bases at J, leaving 10 bases unmatched. The CDR3 extends over 17 amino acids. Germline V CDR1 and CDR2: LGHNA, YNFKEQ. The CDR3 loop reads CASSPLGTGGNDSPLHF. The DNA for the CDR3 is TGTGCCAGCAGCCCTCTAGGGACAGGGGGGAATGATTCACCCCTCCACTTT.

V usage is TRBV21-1 and J usage is TRBJ2-1; the D call TRBD2 from the table was never checked on the DNA. TRBV21-1 is a documented pseudogene. The length of the CDR3 is 18 residues. The CDR3 sequence: CASSKHRLAGVVYNEQFF. CDR3 sequence (DNA): TGTGCCAGCAGCAAACATCGTCTAGCGGGAGTGGTCTACAATGAGCAGTTCTTC.

This clone was seen ten or more times. This chain links TRBV28 with TRBJ1-5; D gene unclear. The CDR3 is made up of 12 amino acids. The germline V gene has CDR1 MDHEN and CDR2 SYDVKM. V was cut by 5 bases and J by 3 bases, with 5 bases left in between. The CDR3 region is CASSPYNQPQHF. CDR3 nucleotide sequence: TGTGCCAGCAGTCCGTACAATCAGCCCCAGCATTTT. The full variable domain, with the rest looked up from reference TRBV28 and TRBJ1-5, is DVKVTQSSRYLVKRTGEKVFLECVQDMDHENMFWYRQDPGLGLRLIYFSYDVKMKEKGDIPEGYSVSREKKERFSLILESASTNQTSMYLCASSPYNQPQHFGDGTRLSIL.

The CDR3 region is CASSLDITDTQYF. CDR3 nucleotides: TGTGCCAGCAGCTTAGATATAACAGATACGCAGTATTTT. The chain carries TRBV11-3 and TRBJ2-3; D is uncertain. Trimming cost V 0 bases and J 3 bases, with 4 bases left between them. The germline V gene encodes CDR1 SGHNT and CDR2 YENEEA. The CDR3 totals 13 residues.

This clone has only one observation. The CDR3 protein is CASSWRAGGGYTF. The DNA for the CDR3 is TGTGCCAGCAGCTGGCGGGCGGGAGGGGGCTACACCTTC. The genes are TRBV7-2 and TRBJ1-2; D not certain. CDR3 size: 13 residues. In germline, CDR1 is SGHTA, CDR2 FQGNSA. Between the trimmed V and J ends, which lost 4 bases and 8 bases, there was a span of 14 bases. The whole variable domain, remainder taken from reference TRBV7-2 and TRBJ1-2, is GAGVSQSPSNKVTEKGKDVELRCDPISGHTALYWYRQSLGQGLEFLIYFQGNSAPDKSGLPSDRFSAERTGGSVSTLTIQRTQQEDSAVYLCASSWRAGGGYTFGSGTRLTVV.

This clone was seen once. The J gene is TRBJ1-4, the V gene TRBV28, with a weak D call TRBD1 (6 bases). This CDR3 contains 15 residues. Germline-derived CDR1 and CDR2 are MDHEN and SYDVKM. V was pared by 4 bases and J by 8 bases, with 17 bases between. In DNA form, the CDR3 reads TGTGCCAGCAGTTCTCAGGGGAGTTTTAACGAAAAACTGTTTTTT. Encoded protein: CASSSQGSFNEKLFF.

The chain joins TRBV4-1 to TRBJ2-7; 7 nucleotides line up with TRBD2. The CDR3 has 15 amino acids. CDR1 MGHRA and CDR2 YSYEKL come from the germline V gene. V was clipped by 8 bases and J by 5 bases; unmatched bases: 15. CDR3 sequence: CASGVIFGGDHEQYF. The CDR3 nucleotides read TGCGCCAGCGGAGTGATATTTGGGGGGGACCACGAGCAGTACTTC.

V and J are TRBV7-9 and TRBJ1-5, with D possibly matching TRBD1 (6 bases). The CDR3 loop spans 16 amino acids. Looked up from germline, CDR1 is SEHNR and CDR2 is FQNEAQ (reference sequence). Trimming stripped 1 base from V and 2 bases from J, with 12 bases between. The CDR3 bases are TGTGCCAGCAGCTTAGAGAGGGCAGGGGGCAATCAGCCCCAGCATTTT. This sequence encodes CASSLERAGGNQPQHF.

The gene calls are TRBV30 and TRBJ2-4; 8 bases map to TRBD2. CDR1 is GTSNPN and CDR2 is SVGIG in the germline V gene (reference sequence). The CDR3 covers 13 residues. V gave up 2 bases and J gave up 8 bases; unmatched junction bases: 5. The CDR3 sequence: CAWSSGGWDIQYF. The CDR3 bases are TGTGCCTGGAGTAGCGGGGGTTGGGACATTCAGTACTTC.